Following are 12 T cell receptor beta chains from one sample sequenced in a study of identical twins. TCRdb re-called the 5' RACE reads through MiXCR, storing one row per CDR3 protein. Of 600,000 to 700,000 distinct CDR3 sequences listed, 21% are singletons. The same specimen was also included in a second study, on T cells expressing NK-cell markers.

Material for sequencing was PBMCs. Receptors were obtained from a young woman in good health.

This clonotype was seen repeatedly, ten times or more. The CDR3 loop reads CSVEDRRGHADTQYF. The DNA of the CDR3 is TGCAGCGTTGAAGATAGGAGGGGGCACGCAGATACGCAGTATTTT. V gene TRBV29-1 combines with J gene TRBJ2-3; D possibly corresponds to TRBD1 (7 bases). Trimming left V 0 bases short and J 4 bases short, with 14 bases between. Germline CDR1 is SQVTM and CDR2 is ANQGSEA. This CDR3 comprises 15 residues.

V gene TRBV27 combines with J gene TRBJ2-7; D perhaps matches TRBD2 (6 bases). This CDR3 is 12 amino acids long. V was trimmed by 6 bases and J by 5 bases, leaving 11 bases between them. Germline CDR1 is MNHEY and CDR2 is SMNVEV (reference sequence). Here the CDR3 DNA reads TGTGCCAGCAGCAGATGGGGGGACGAGCAGTACTTC. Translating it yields CASSRWGDEQYF.

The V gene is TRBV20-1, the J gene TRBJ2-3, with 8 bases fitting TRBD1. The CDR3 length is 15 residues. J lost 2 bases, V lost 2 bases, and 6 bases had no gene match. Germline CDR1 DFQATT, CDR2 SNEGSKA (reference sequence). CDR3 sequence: CSARPTGVPTDTQYF. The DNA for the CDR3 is TGCAGTGCTAGACCGACAGGGGTCCCCACAGATACGCAGTATTTT.

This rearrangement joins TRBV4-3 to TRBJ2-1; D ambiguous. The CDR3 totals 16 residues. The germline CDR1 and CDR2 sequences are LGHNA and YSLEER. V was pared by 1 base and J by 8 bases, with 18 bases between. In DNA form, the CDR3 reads TGCGCCAGCAGCCAAGGGGCTCGCAGCCCGAACCATGAGCAGTTCTTC. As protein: CASSQGARSPNHEQFF.

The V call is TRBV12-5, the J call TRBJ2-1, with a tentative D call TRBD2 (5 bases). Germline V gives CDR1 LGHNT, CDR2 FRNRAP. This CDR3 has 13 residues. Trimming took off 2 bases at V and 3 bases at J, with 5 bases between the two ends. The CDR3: CASGLRDYNEQFF. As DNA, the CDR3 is TGTGCTAGTGGTTTGCGGGACTACAATGAGCAGTTCTTC.

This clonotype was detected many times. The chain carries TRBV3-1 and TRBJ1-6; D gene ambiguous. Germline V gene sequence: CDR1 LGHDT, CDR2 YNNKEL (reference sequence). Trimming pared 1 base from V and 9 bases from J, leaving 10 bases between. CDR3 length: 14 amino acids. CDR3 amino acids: CASSQGVFSSPLHF. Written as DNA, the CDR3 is TGTGCCAGCAGCCAAGGCGTATTTAGTTCACCCCTCCACTTT.

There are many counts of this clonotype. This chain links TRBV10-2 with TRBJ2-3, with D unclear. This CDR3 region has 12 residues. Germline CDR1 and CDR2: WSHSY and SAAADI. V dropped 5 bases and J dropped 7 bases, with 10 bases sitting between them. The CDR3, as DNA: TGCGCCAGCAGTACGCGAGGTAATACGCAGTATTTT. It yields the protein CASSTRGNTQYF.

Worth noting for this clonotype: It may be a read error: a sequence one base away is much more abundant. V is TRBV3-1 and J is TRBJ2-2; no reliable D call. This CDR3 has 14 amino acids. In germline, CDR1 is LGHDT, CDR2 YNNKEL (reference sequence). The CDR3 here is CAISQPDGTGELFF. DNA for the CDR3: TGTGCCATCAGCCAACCGGACGGCACCGGGGAGCTGTTTTTT. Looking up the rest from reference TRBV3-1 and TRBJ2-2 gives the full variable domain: DTAVSQTPKYLVTQMGNDKSIKCEQNLGHDTMYWYKQDSKKFLKIMFSYNNKELIINETVPNRFSPKSPDKAHLNLHINSLELGDSAVYFCAISQPDGTGELFFGEGSRLTVL.

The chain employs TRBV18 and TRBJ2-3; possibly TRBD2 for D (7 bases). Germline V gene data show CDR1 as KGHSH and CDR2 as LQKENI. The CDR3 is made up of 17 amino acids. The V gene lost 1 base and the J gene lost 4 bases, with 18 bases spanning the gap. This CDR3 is CASSPLTGGGGPDTQYF. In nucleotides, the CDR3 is TGTGCCAGCTCACCACTTACAGGAGGGGGGGGCCCAGATACGCAGTATTTT.

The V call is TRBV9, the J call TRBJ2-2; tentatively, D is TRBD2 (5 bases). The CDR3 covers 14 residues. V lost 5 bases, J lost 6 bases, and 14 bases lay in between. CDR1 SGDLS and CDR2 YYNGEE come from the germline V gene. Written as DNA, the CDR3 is TGTGCCAGCAGGGACGACAACGGGGCCGGGGAGCTGTTTTTT. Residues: CASRDDNGAGELFF.

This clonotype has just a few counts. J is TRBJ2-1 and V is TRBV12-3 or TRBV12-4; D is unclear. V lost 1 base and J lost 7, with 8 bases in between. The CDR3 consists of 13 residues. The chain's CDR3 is CASSLVRFNEQFF. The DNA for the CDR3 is TGTGCCAGCAGTTTAGTCCGTTTTAATGAGCAGTTCTTC.

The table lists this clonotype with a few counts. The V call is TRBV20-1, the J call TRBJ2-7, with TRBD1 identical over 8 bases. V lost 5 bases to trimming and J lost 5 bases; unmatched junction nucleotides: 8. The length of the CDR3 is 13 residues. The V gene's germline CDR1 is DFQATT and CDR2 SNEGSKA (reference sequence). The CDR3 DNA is TGCAGTGCTCTGGACAGGGCTCTGGACGAGCAGTACTTC. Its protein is CSALDRALDEQYF.